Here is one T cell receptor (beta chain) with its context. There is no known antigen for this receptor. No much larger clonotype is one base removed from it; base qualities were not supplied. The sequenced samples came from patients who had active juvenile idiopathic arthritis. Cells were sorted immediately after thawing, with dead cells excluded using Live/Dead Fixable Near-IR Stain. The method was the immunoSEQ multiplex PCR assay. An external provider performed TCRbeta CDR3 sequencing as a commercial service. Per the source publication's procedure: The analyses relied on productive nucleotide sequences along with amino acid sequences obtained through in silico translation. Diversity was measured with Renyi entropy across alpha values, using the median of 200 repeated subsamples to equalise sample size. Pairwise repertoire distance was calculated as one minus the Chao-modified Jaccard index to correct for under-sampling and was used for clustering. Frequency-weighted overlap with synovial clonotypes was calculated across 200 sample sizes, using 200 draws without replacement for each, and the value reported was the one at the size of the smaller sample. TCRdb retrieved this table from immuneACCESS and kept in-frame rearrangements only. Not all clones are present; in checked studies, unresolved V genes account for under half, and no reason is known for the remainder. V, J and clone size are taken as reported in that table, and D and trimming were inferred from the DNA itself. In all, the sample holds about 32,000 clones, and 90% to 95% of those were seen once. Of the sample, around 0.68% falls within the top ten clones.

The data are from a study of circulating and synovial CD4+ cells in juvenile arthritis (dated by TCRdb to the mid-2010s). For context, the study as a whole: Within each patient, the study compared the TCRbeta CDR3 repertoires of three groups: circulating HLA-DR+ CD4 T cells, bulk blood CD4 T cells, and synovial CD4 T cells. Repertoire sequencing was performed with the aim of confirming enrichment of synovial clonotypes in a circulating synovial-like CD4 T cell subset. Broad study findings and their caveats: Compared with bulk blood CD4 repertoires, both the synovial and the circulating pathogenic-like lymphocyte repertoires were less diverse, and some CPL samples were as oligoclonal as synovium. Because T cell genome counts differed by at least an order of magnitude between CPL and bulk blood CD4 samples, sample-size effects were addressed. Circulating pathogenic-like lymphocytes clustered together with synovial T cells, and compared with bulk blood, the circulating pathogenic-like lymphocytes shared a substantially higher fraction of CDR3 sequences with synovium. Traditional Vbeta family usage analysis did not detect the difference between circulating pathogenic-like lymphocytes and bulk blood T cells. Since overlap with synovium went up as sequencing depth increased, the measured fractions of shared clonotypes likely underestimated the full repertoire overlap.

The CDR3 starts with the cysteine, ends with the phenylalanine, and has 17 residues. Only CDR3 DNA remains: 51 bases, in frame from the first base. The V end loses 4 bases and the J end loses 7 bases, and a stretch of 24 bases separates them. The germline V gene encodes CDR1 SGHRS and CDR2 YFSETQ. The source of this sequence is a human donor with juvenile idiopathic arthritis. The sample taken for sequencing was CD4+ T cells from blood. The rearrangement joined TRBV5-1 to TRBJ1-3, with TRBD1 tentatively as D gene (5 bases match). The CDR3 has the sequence CASSLDPDTAYGNTIYF. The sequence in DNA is TGCGCCAGCAGCCTAGACCCGGACACCGCCTATGGGAACACCATATATTTT.